This T cell receptor beta chain stems from a study of beta chain features in type 1 diabetes. Findings and limits, study-wide: Shorter TCRB CDR3s, moderately but significantly so, were found in Type 1 diabetes patients in all four CD4+ subsets. Patients and controls would share equally any PCR tilt toward shorter templates. Patients with type 1 diabetes carried fewer insertions and had more deletions at their VDJ junctions.

Turning to this clone: Its antigen is undetermined.

All of the isolated RNA was reverse transcribed, so expressed TCRB transcripts were sequenced. TCRdb keeps only in-frame clones here, not all; method: immunoSEQ multiplex PCR. The table includes about 170,000 clones, approximately 8.1% detected once. Sort purity for all populations was recorded as exceeding 98%. V was clipped by 1 base and J by 4 bases; unmatched bases: 6. There are 15 residues in the CDR3. Germline V gene data show CDR1 as SGHNT and CDR2 as YYREEE (reference sequence). Input material: central memory CD4+ T cells from blood. The receptor comes from a woman aged 40 to 50 with type 1 diabetes. The chain carries TRBV5-4 and TRBJ1-2, with TRBD1 identical over 8 bases. The chain's CDR3 is CASSLRQGRAYGYTF. The DNA for the CDR3 is TGTGCCAGCAGCTTGCGACAGGGGAGGGCCTATGGCTACACCTTC. Complete variable domain (other parts from reference TRBV5-4 and TRBJ1-2): ETGVTQSPTHLIKTRGQQVTLRCSSQSGHNTVSWYQQALGQGPQFIFQYYREEENGRGNFPPRFSGLQFPNYSSELNVNALELDDSALYLCASSLRQGRAYGYTFGSGTRLTVV.